This T cell receptor beta chain is from a study of cytomegalovirus exposure and HLA in healthy donors (dated by TCRdb to the late 2010s). Regarding the study in general: In an earlier analysis of under 750 of the donors, roughly 300 Gb of sequence data and 90 million to 130 million unique TCR beta sequences from about 179 million T cells were reported. Rather than using new phenotypic data, the later analysis identified candidate immune exposures from TCR beta sequences and from how often those sequences occurred across donors. Donor age, sex, ethnicity and CMV serostatus were compiled alongside the repertoire data. The study aimed to test whether signatures of past pathogen exposure could be identified by cataloging public T cell receptors. The number of typed donors differed by locus: roughly 620-640 for A, B, C, DRB1 and DQB1; some 540 for DQA1; roughly 600 for DPA1; and around 470 for DPB1. High-throughput TCR immunosequencing, statistical association of individual TCRs with disease status, and machine learning were combined to predict cytomegalovirus infection status. In addition to the first cohort of 500 to 850 subjects, a separate validation cohort of over 90 different subjects was used. A handful of DR-DQ haplotypes were handled as single units for association and clustering because linkage in the cohort was strong. A later analysis re-examined previously published TCR beta repertoires from 610 or so donors and added high-resolution HLA genotyping to investigate patterns of TCR occurrence. Both class I and class II loci were covered by HLA typing, at four-digit resolution. Among some 400 genotyped donors of the cohort, an average of around 220,000 unique TCR beta nucleotide sequences was sequenced per donor, of which about 18% were non-productive. Genome-wide SNP genotypes for about three fifths of the roughly 700 donors were used in a later genetic analysis, which treated that subset as a discovery cohort. The study used immunosequencing to profile the T cell repertoires of 600 to 850 subjects and linked those repertoires to cytomegalovirus serostatus. To decide whether each TCR beta V gene segment behaved as functional or pseudogenic, an earlier analysis of approximately 620 of the donors relied on high-throughput TCR beta sequencing. Every repertoire in the discovery cohort had been generated on one and the same sequencing platform. The genetic ancestry cluster associated with self-reported Caucasian donors included approximately 85% of the approximately 410 genotyped donors. An early release covering roughly 580 HLA-typed donors comprised 300 to 350 gigabases of sequencing data and approximately 80 million unique TCR sequences. Broad study findings and their caveats: This cohort had only TCR beta chains sequenced, and the lack of alpha or paired-chain data limited which features could be detected. According to a later genetic analysis, donors in an Asian-associated ancestry cluster had fewer N-insertions in productive TCRs than the approximately 630-donor mean. In a later analysis, about 16,000 TCR beta sequences were associated with specific HLA alleles at a false discovery rate of 0.05. Cytomegalovirus status was reported to be diagnosed by the classifier with high specificity and sensitivity in both the original and validation cohorts. A further reported finding was that TCR beta sequences accurately predicted the HLA-A and HLA-B alleles for most subjects in the first cohort. Some IMGT-functional V segments, including TRBV6-2 and TRBV6-3, could not be told apart with the 87-base-pair reads, so those segments were excluded. Most TCR sequences were observed very rarely across donors, whereas some public TCRs were present in many individuals. In a later genetic analysis, a missense DCLRE1C variant was associated with V-gene and J-gene trimming of TCR beta chains, and the association was replicated in an independent cohort. Because counts were too low, roughly 18 rarely observed V segments, including chromosome 9 orphons, were left out of the earlier analysis of several hundred of the donors. A few of the identified cytomegalovirus-associated TCR beta chains were confirmed in vitro to be specific for cytomegalovirus antigens. Strong co-occurrence of HLA alleles, especially DR and DQ, made assigning TCR associations to individual alleles difficult. HLA typing was unavailable for some donors at each locus, so association tests used only the typed subset. The study gave a list of under 200 TCR beta chains associated with cytomegalovirus. A later analysis found that HLA-associated TCR beta chains were more clonally expanded and had lower generation probabilities than equally common non-associated chains. Sequencing depth was assumed to be roughly uniform across donors in the presence/absence analyses, though that assumption may not hold. According to a later analysis, parvovirus B19, influenza, CMV and Epstein-Barr virus appeared linked to several top co-occurrence clusters. Correlated functional status among segregating V segments might be attributable to linkage disequilibrium, but an unknown experimental factor could not be ruled out. According to a later analysis, TCR association rates differed among HLA loci, with DRB1 alleles showing the most associated TCRs and HLA-C alleles showing the fewest. The authors suggested that the approach could potentially be generalized to other disease states and immunological phenotypes. In an earlier analysis of 450 to 750 of the donors, most TCR beta V segments appeared in productive rearrangements about 87% or about 30% of the time, broadly matching IMGT annotations. In a later analysis, most CMV-associated TCR beta chains were found to appear HLA-restricted, with HLA associations seemingly driven largely by CMV exposure. A cluster of highly shared sequence variants was judged likely to represent a technical artifact of the sequencing pipeline. CMV serostatus was the only immune exposure information available for the cohort.

The CDR3 starts with the cysteine, ends with the phenylalanine, and has 15 residues. The DNA shown is the 45-base CDR3, in frame from base 1. CDR1 is given as MNHEY and CDR2 as SMNVEV, both from the germline V gene (reference sequence). V lost 4 bases and J lost 3 bases, and the count of bases not matched to a germline gene is 5. A note on this clone: The antigen it recognizes is unknown. There are no base qualities to consult, and no much larger clone falls within one base.

The cohort consisted of 600 to 750 healthy bone marrow donors. Cohort members were all nominally healthy when sampled, although unrecorded immune exposures were likely present. The donor was CMV seronegative and was included in the group of several hundred seronegative cohort members. A peripheral blood sample was collected from each donor, and TCR beta sequencing was performed on peripheral blood mononuclear cells. Genomic DNA extraction from the blood cell samples was performed with the Qiagen DNeasy Blood Extraction Kit. Library prep was done by the immunoSEQ multiplex PCR assay. The multiplex PCR relied on a mix of 60 forward primers for TCR Vbeta segments and 13 reverse primers for TCR Jbeta segments. The CDR3 region of rearranged TCR beta genes was amplified from genomic DNA by a multiplex PCR assay. On the Illumina HiSeq System, the amplified TCR beta libraries were sequenced as 87-base-pair reads. The original pipeline was this. Across the 500 to 700 repertoires, a later analysis counted tens of millions of unique TCR beta chains, around 10 million of which were shared by at least two donors. A nearest-neighbor algorithm error-corrected the raw reads and collapsed the reads into unique sequences, merging closely related sequences to remove PCR and sequencing errors. Alignment of CDR3 sequences to IMGT reference sequences was used to assign V, D and J gene segments. For a sequence to be retained, a match of at least six nucleotides to both a V gene segment and a J gene segment was required. Rearrangements were classified as productive when the CDR3 lacked stop codons and remained in frame with V and J, and all other rearrangements were classified as non-productive. CDR3 was defined by IMGT convention, running from the second conserved V-encoded cysteine to the conserved J-encoded phenylalanine. The earlier analysis of about 610 of the donors excluded any sequence lacking an unambiguous match to a single V gene segment. In an earlier analysis of 587 of the donors, a V segment was called functional when productive rearrangements were above 56.7%, and segregating when the standard deviation between donors exceeded 5%. A statistical classification framework was developed to diagnose cytomegalovirus status using the catalog of TCR beta chain sequences. In a later analysis, V and J genes were assigned by comparing TCR nucleotide sequences against IMGT/GENE-DB human TR gene sequences. The TCRdist pipeline was used in a later analysis to assign CDR3 sequences and most-parsimonious VDJ recombination scenarios. In a later analysis, each TCR beta chain was defined by its CDR3 amino acid sequence together with its V-gene family, and reads lacking a unique V-gene family were excluded. In a later analysis, 450 to 600 highly shared, low-generation-probability nucleotide sequences were removed to address suspected cross-contamination and a sequencing artifact. In a later analysis, a clonal expansion index for each public chain was calculated from normalized within-repertoire ranks of inferred template counts. In a later analysis, generation probabilities were computed using a VDJ recombination model fitted to out-of-frame rearrangements, and the results were checked against IGoR. In a later analysis, hypergeometric tests were used to score TCR-TCR, TCR-HLA and TCR-CMV co-occurrence, with a repertoire-size bias correction applied to TCR pairs. False discovery rates were estimated in a later analysis by permuting HLA or CMV assignments 20 times. In a later analysis, co-occurring TCRs were grouped using DBSCAN, with TCRdist sequence similarity added in when clustering inside HLA-allele-positive subsets. Repertoires with fewer than 30,000 or more than 120,000 public chains, plus five repertoires with anomalous nucleotide sharing, were excluded from co-occurrence clustering. Not all clones reach the TCRdb copy of this immuneACCESS table, which keeps in-frame sequences only. Checked studies attribute under half of the gap to unresolved V genes and leave the rest unexplained. The V and J calls and clone size are taken from that table; D and trimming were inferred from the DNA. Within this sample are roughly 140,000 clones, with roughly 80% of them counted one time only. The ten most abundant clones make up 4.9% of the sample.

The source is a woman aged 45-65 years in good health and CMV-seronegative. The rearranged chain carries TRBV27 and TRBJ2-1, and TRBD1 matches 8 of the central bases. Specimen: PBMCs. The DNA sequence reads TGTGCCAGCAGTTACGGACAGGGAATCTACAATGAGCAGTTCTTC. Protein translation: CASSYGQGIYNEQFF.